One sample yielded the 4 T cell receptor beta chains listed below, sequenced in a study of blood T cells in healthy people across ages. Primers used in a second PCR of roughly 6 to 12 cycles were a sample-barcoded 5' primer and a J-beta primer mix. TCRdb re-analysed the 5' RACE reads in MiXCR, keeping a single row per CDR3 protein. The data contain fewer than 800,000 distinct CDR3 sequences, around 20% of them singletons. The source material was blood. The receptors originated from a man aged 70 or older in good health.

V is TRBV28 and J is TRBJ2-1, with 8 bases lining up with TRBD2. This CDR3 spans 17 amino acids. With V trimmed by 7 bases and J by 4 bases, 15 bases remained unmatched. The germline CDR1 and CDR2 sequences are MDHEN and SYDVKM. CDR3 protein: CASTPNPGLVAYNEQFF. The CDR3 nucleotides are TGTGCCAGCACCCCAAATCCGGGACTAGTGGCGTACAATGAGCAGTTCTTC.

The chain uses TRBV9 and TRBJ2-5, with 10 bases identical to TRBD2. Trimming removed 4 bases from V and 2 bases from J; junction bases left unmatched: 8. Germline assignment: CDR1 SGDLS and CDR2 YYNGEE. The CDR3 has 16 residues. Here the CDR3 reads CASSTGLAAQQETQYF. For the CDR3, the DNA is TGTGCCAGCAGCACCGGACTAGCGGCGCAACAAGAGACCCAGTACTTC.

V gene TRBV18 combines with J gene TRBJ2-1, with TRBD2 identical over 14 bases. V trimming: 3 bases; J trimming: 6 bases; junction bases outside the gene matches: 4. Looked up from germline, CDR1 is KGHSH and CDR2 is LQKENI. The CDR3 totals 16 residues. Here the CDR3 reads CASSPSGLAGANEQFF. The DNA for the CDR3 is TGTGCCAGCTCACCGTCGGGACTAGCGGGAGCCAATGAGCAGTTCTTC.

CDR3 coding DNA: TGTGCCAGCAGCCAAGGGGGCAGGACTCAGGATTCACCCCTCCACTTT. It yields the protein CASSQGGRTQDSPLHF. This chain uses TRBV4-2 with TRBJ1-6; weak D call: TRBD1 (5 bases). The CDR3 length is 16 residues. V dropped 1 base and J dropped 8 bases, with 15 bases sitting between them. Germline V lookup: CDR1 LGHNA, CDR2 YNFKEQ.